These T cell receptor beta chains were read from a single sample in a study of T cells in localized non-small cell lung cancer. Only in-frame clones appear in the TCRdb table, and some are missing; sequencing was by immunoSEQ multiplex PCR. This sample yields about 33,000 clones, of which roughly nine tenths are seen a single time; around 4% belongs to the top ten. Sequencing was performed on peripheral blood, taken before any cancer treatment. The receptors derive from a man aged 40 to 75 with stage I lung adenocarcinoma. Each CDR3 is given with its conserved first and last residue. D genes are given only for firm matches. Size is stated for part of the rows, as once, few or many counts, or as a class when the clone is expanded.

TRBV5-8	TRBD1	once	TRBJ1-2	TGTGCCAGCAGCTTACCCGGGACAGGGGGCTATGGCTACACCTTC	CASSLPGTGGYGYTF
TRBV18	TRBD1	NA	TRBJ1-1	TGTGCCAGCTCATATAACAGGGGAAATGAAGCTTTCTTT	CASSYNRGNEAFF
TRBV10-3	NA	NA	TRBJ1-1	TGTGCCATCCGTGAAGGGGCGGTGGCGACTGAAGCTTTCTTT	CAIREGAVATEAFF
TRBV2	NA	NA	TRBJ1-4	TGTGCCAGCAGTGATCGGGGCTACTCAACTAATGAAAAACTGTTTTTT	CASSDRGYSTNEKLFF
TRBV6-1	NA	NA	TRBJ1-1	TGTGCCAGCAGTGTGGGGAACACTGAAGCTTTCTTT	CASSVGNTEAFF
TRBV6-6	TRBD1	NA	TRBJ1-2	TGTGCCAGCAGCTTACAGGGGGGCGGCTACACCTTC	CASSLQGGGYTF
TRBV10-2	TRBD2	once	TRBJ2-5	TGCGCCAGCAAGACTAGCGGGGGGGTGATCCAAGAGACCCAGTACTTC	CASKTSGGVIQETQYF
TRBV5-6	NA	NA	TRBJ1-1	TGTGCCAGCAGCTTCACAGATCTGAACACTGAAGCTTTCTTT	CASSFTDLNTEAFF
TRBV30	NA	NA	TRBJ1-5	TGTGCCTGGAGAGGGGACACGAAGGATCAGCCCCAGCATTTT	CAWRGDTKDQPQHF
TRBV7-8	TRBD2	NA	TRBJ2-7	TGTGCCAGCAGCTTTCAGCGGGACGGACTTACTTTATCCTACGAGCAGTACTTC	CASSFQRDGLTLSYEQYF
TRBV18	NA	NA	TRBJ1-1	TGTGCCAGCTCACGGACAAAAAACACTGAAGCTTTCTTT	CASSRTKNTEAFF
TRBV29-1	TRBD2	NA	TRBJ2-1	TGCAGCGTTATCACCGGGGGGGCTTATGAGCAGTTCTTC	CSVITGGAYEQFF
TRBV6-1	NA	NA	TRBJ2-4	TGTGCCAGCAGTGAAGTCCAGGGACCCAAAAACATTCAGTACTTC	CASSEVQGPKNIQYF
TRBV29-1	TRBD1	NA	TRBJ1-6	TGCAGCGCCTCGGGACAGGGCCCCTATAATTCACCCCTCCACTTT	CSASGQGPYNSPLHF
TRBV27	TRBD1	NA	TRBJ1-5	TGTGCCAGCAGTTTACAGGGGGCTAATCAGCCCCAGCATTTT	CASSLQGANQPQHF
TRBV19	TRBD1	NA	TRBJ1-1	TGTGCCAGTAGTAGTCCATGGACAGGCCTCATGAACACTGAAGCTTTCTTT	CASSSPWTGLMNTEAFF
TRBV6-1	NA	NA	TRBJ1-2	TGTGCCAGCAGTTCCGGGGGGGCAGTGAGTGGCTACACCTTC	CASSSGGAVSGYTF
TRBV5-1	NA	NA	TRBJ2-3	TGCGCCAGCAGCTTGCAGTACGGGGCGGACACAGATACGCAGTATTTT	CASSLQYGADTDTQYF
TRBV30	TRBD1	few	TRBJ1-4	TGTGCCGGACAGGGGGCCGAGCTGGAAAAACTGTTTTTT	CAGQGAELEKLFF
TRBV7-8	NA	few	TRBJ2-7	TGTGCCAGCAGCTTAGGGGGCAGTTCCTCCTACGAGCAGTACTTC	CASSLGGSSSYEQYF
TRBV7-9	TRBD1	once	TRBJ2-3	TGTGCCAGCAGCCTGACAGGGTCAGATACGCAGTATTTT	CASSLTGSDTQYF
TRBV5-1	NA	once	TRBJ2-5	TGCGCCAGCAGCTTACCTAGAGGAGGAACCGTCCAAGAGACCCAGTACTTC	CASSLPRGGTVQETQYF
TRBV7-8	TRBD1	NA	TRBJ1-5	TGTGCCAGCAGCTTAGGCGGACAGGGAAGGAGCAATCAGCCCCAGCATTTT	CASSLGGQGRSNQPQHF
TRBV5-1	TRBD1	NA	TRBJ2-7	TGCGCCAGCAGCGCACAGGGGATAGGGTACGAGCAGTACTTC	CASSAQGIGYEQYF
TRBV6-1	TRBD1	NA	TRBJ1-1	TGTGCCAGCAGCTGGGACAGCATGAACACTGAAGCTTTCTTT	CASSWDSMNTEAFF
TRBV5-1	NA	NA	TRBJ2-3	TGCGCCAGCAGTCTAACCGCGGCAGGGAAGTCGTCAGATACGCAGTATTTT	CASSLTAAGKSSDTQYF
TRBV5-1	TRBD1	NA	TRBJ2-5	TGCGCCAGCAGGTCGGGGACAGGGGGGCAAGAGACCCAGTACTTC	CASRSGTGGQETQYF
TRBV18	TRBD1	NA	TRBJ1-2	TGTGCCAGCTCACCCGGGACAGGGGGTATTGGCTACACCTTC	CASSPGTGGIGYTF
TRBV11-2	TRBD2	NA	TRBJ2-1	TGTGCCAGCAGCTTTATACGACTAGCGGGGACCGACAATGAGCAGTTCTTC	CASSFIRLAGTDNEQFF
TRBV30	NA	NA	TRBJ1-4	TGTGCCTGGAGTCACATGCAAGAAAAACTGTTTTTT	CAWSHMQEKLFF
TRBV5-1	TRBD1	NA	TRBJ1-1	TGCGCCAGCAGCTTCCGGGACAGCATGAACACTGAAGCTTTCTTT	CASSFRDSMNTEAFF
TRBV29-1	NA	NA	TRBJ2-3	TGCAGCGCCCGATCTGGGGCCGCTTCCTTTTACACAGATACGCAGTATTTT	CSARSGAASFYTDTQYF
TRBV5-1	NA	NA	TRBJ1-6	TGCGCCAGCAGCTTAGGGGTGGATTCACCCCTCCACTTT	CASSLGVDSPLHF
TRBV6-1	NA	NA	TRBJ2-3	TGTGCCAGCAGTGAAGCGGCAGCAGGGGGGTCAGATACGCAGTATTTT	CASSEAAAGGSDTQYF
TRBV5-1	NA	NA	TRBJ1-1	TGCGCCAGCAGCTTGGCCAGGAGGGGAGCTGAAGCTTTCTTT	CASSLARRGAEAFF
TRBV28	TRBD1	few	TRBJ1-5	TGTGCCAGCAGTTGGACAGGTTTAAATCAGCCCCAGCATTTT	CASSWTGLNQPQHF
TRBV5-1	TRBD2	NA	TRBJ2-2	TGCGCCAGCAGCTCGCTCGTTGTGAGCGGGGGCGACACCGGGGAGCTGTTTTTT	CASSSLVVSGGDTGELFF
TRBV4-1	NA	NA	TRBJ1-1	TGCGCCAGCAGCCAACCATCGGGGGGCTTAGACGTGGTTTTCTTT	CASSQPSGGLDVVFF
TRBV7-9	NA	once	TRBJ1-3	TGTGCCAGCAGCTTAGGTGGGGAACATAACGAAAACACCATATATTTT	CASSLGGEHNENTIYF
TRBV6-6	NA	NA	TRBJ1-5	TGTGCCAGCAGGGGGAAGGGGGAGGAGAATCAGCCCCAGCATTTT	CASRGKGEENQPQHF
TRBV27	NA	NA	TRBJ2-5	TGTGCCAGCAGCCTAACAGGGCCAGGGACCCAGTACTTC	CASSLTGPGTQYF
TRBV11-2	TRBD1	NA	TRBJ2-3	TGTGCCAGCAGCTTAGCAGGGGGACAGACAAGAGCGCAGTATTTT	CASSLAGGQTRAQYF
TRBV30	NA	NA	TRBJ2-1	TGTGCCTGGACCCGGGGAGGGGGCATCAATGAGCAGTTCTTC	CAWTRGGGINEQFF
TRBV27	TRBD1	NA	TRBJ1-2	TGTGCCAGCATTCCTCCGGGACAGGTATTCTCCAACTATGGCTACACCTTC	CASIPPGQVFSNYGYTF
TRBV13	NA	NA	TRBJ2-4	TGTGCCAGCAGCGAGACCCCCGGGAGCGACAACAAAAACATTCAGTACTTC	CASSETPGSDNKNIQYF
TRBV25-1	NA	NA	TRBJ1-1	TGTGCCAGCAGTGAATATATTACTCGGTCCGGTAACACTGAAGCTTTCTTT	CASSEYITRSGNTEAFF
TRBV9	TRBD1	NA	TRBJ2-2	TGTGCCAGCAGCCCCAGGGGGAACCTCAACACCGGGGAGCTGTTTTTT	CASSPRGNLNTGELFF